Described below is a single TCR beta chain sequence and its context. This sample was taken from a study of blood T cell repertoires in COVID-19. In the original processing: The authors estimated nucleated cell counts from reference gene primer amplification. Using immunoSEQ multiplex PCR, the repertoire was profiled, and TCRdb retains in-frame clones only, with some absent. V and J calls and clone size are given by that table; D and trimming were obtained from the DNA. The table shows about 220,000 clones, with approximately 84% occurring only once. The sequenced sample was peripheral blood. The TCR sequence derives from a man aged 50-60 years who had recovered from COVID-19.

CDR3 sequence: CASSVRTGGTDTQYF. DNA of the CDR3: TGTGCCAGCAGCGTTAGGACAGGGGGCACAGATACGCAGTATTTT. The genes are TRBV9 and TRBJ2-3, with TRBD1 matching 9 bases. V shed 2 bases, J shed 1 base, and the junction held 2 bases outside the gene matches. CDR3 length: 15 amino acids. CDR1 is SGDLS and CDR2 is YYNGEE in the germline V gene.